Below, 25 T cell receptor beta chains from the same sample are listed, as sequenced in a study of blood T cell repertoires in COVID-19. Assay used: immunoSEQ multiplex PCR; TCRdb lists only in-frame clones, some missing. Here the sample spans roughly 8,000 clones, roughly 80% being singletons. The specimen was peripheral blood. Receptor source: a human donor in a cohort sampled during active COVID-19.

This sequence joins TRBV24-1 and TRBJ1-2; D perhaps matches TRBD1 (6 bases). The CDR3 is 14 residues long. Per germline, CDR1 KGHDR and CDR2 SFDVKD. Trimming shortened V by 2 bases and J by 0 bases, and 6 bases separated the two germline ends. CDR3 bases: TGTGCCACCAGTGATTGGACAGCTAACTATGGCTACACCTTC. Amino acid sequence: CATSDWTANYGYTF.

As DNA, the CDR3 is TGTGCCAGCAGCCAAGATTGGCAGAACTCCTACGAGCAGTACTTC. Its translation is CASSQDWQNSYEQYF. The gene calls are TRBV4-2 and TRBJ2-7; D not certain. The CDR3 has 15 amino acids. Trimming removed 0 bases at V and 0 bases at J, with 9 bases between. Germline V gives CDR1 LGHNA, CDR2 YNFKEQ.

The chain is built from TRBV19 and TRBJ2-2; 7 bases are a match to TRBD2. The CDR3 consists of 17 residues. From germline, CDR1 is LNHDA and CDR2 SQIVND (reference sequence). J was trimmed by 6 bases and V by 9 bases; bases with no gene match: 19. CDR3 region: CASQEGLENILAGELFF. In DNA, the CDR3 is TGTGCCAGCCAAGAAGGACTAGAAAATATCTTGGCCGGGGAGCTGTTTTTT. The full variable domain, in which reference TRBV19 and TRBJ2-2 provide the parts outside the CDR3, is DGGITQSPKYLFRKEGQNVTLSCEQNLNHDAMYWYRQDPGQGLRLIYYSQIVNDFQKGDIAEGYSVSREKKESFPLTVTSAQKNPTAFYLCASQEGLENILAGELFFGEGSRLTVL.

The chain uses TRBV9 and TRBJ2-4, with D possibly TRBD2 on 5 matching bases. Trimming shortened V by 3 bases and J by 0 bases, and 16 bases separated the two germline ends. CDR3 length: 17 residues. Germline V gene data show CDR1 as SGDLS and CDR2 as YYNGEE. This CDR3 reads CASSAGNAGLAKNIQYF. The CDR3 DNA follows: TGTGCCAGCAGCGCCGGGAACGCCGGTTTAGCCAAAAACATTCAGTACTTC.

The V gene is TRBV18, the J gene TRBJ2-2; 8 nucleotides align to TRBD1. Germline values: CDR1 KGHSH, CDR2 LQKENI. The CDR3 extends over 14 amino acids. The J segment lost 6 bases and the V segment lost 3 bases, leaving 3 bases of the junction unmatched. This CDR3 is CASSPQGAPGELFF. In nucleotides, the CDR3 is TGTGCCAGCTCACCTCAGGGGGCGCCCGGGGAGCTGTTTTTT.

The chain uses TRBV27 and TRBJ2-7, with TRBD1 matching 7 bases. In germline, CDR1 is MNHEY, CDR2 SMNVEV (reference sequence). This CDR3 region has 13 residues. The trim removed 3 bases at V and 4 bases at J, leaving 3 bases unmatched. The CDR3, as DNA: TGTGCCAGCAGTTTCATACAGGGGTACGAGCAGTACTTC. It yields the protein CASSFIQGYEQYF.

This chain joins TRBV4-1 and TRBJ2-5; 9 bases agree with TRBD1. CDR1 is MGHRA, CDR2 YSYEKL, per germline. J gave up 2 bases and V 6 bases, and 1 base lay outside the gene matches. CDR3 length equals 13 residues. The CDR3 loop reads CASRGQGQETQYF. The DNA of the CDR3 is TGCGCCAGCAGGGGACAGGGTCAAGAGACCCAGTACTTC.

This clone was seen only once. This sequence joins TRBV5-1 and TRBJ1-1; TRBD1 agrees at 9 bases. Trimming took 5 bases from V and 5 from J; bases not matched to a gene: 10. CDR3 size: 15 residues. CDR1 is SGHRS, CDR2 YFSETQ, per germline. CDR3 residues: CASSPPGTGLTEAFF. As DNA, the CDR3 is TGCGCCAGCAGTCCGCCCGGGACAGGGTTAACTGAAGCTTTCTTT.

The chain combines TRBV4-1 with TRBJ1-1; TRBD1 agrees at 11 bases. The V gene's germline CDR1 is MGHRA and CDR2 YSYEKL. With V trimmed by 3 bases and J by 0 bases, 6 bases remained unmatched. The CDR3 is 17 residues long. CDR3 sequence reads: CASSQWDRGFMNTEAFF. CDR3 DNA: TGCGCCAGCAGCCAGTGGGACAGGGGGTTTATGAACACTGAAGCTTTCTTT.

This sequence joins TRBV30 and TRBJ2-1, with a possible D match to TRBD1 (6 bases). V lost 5 bases and J 5 bases, leaving 19 bases between the germline ends. Germline CDR1 reads GTSNPN; CDR2 reads SVGIG (reference sequence). The CDR3 runs to 15 residues. CDR3 residues: CAWASGVGRDNEQFF. The CDR3 DNA reads TGTGCCTGGGCCTCAGGGGTAGGTCGGGACAATGAGCAGTTCTTC.

The V gene is TRBV5-1, the J gene TRBJ1-3; D may be TRBD1 (5 bases). The CDR3 spans 15 residues. V was pared by 4 bases and J by 0 bases, with 11 bases between. Germline CDR1 and CDR2: SGHRS and YFSETQ. The CDR3 sequence is CASSPGHGSGNTIYF. CDR3 in DNA: TGCGCCAGCAGCCCCGGACATGGCTCTGGAAACACCATATATTTT.

The chain combines TRBV28 with TRBJ2-3; D is unresolved. This CDR3 has 12 residues. V lost 5 bases and J lost 5, with 8 bases in between. Germline V lookup: CDR1 MDHEN, CDR2 SYDVKM. The CDR3 reads CASSAIEDTQYF. The CDR3, as DNA: TGTGCCAGCAGTGCCATAGAAGATACGCAGTATTTT. The full variable domain, its missing parts supplied by reference TRBV28 and TRBJ2-3, is DVKVTQSSRYLVKRTGEKVFLECVQDMDHENMFWYRQDPGLGLRLIYFSYDVKMKEKGDIPEGYSVSREKKERFSLILESASTNQTSMYLCASSAIEDTQYFGPGTRLTVL.

This chain connects TRBV4-1 to TRBJ2-1; 8 bases are a match to TRBD2. With V trimmed by 6 bases and J by 1 base, 17 bases remained unmatched. Germline-derived CDR1 and CDR2 are MGHRA and YSYEKL. The length of the CDR3 is 19 residues. CDR3 DNA: TGCGCCAGCAGTCCCCTCATTCGCGGGAGGATGGGTTCCTACAATGAGCAGTTCTTC. Its translation: CASSPLIRGRMGSYNEQFF.

The V call is TRBV7-9, the J call TRBJ2-3, with 12 positions matching TRBD2. V was pared by 5 bases and J by 0 bases, with 9 bases of the junction left unmatched. The CDR3 covers 18 residues. CDR1 is SEHNR and CDR2 is FQNEAQ in the germline V gene (reference sequence). In nucleotides, the CDR3 is TGTGCCAGCAGCCTAACTAGCGGGAGGCAAACTAGCACAGATACGCAGTATTTT. Translating it yields CASSLTSGRQTSTDTQYF. The variable domain in full, with the rest retrieved from reference TRBV7-9 and TRBJ2-3, is DTGVSQNPRHKITKRGQNVTFRCDPISEHNRLYWYRQTLGQGPEFLTYFQNEAQLEKSRLLSDRFSAERPKGSFSTLEIQRTEQGDSAMYLCASSLTSGRQTSTDTQYFGPGTRLTVL.

This clone was detected only once. The chain joins TRBV7-9 to TRBJ2-2; 10 nucleotides align to TRBD1. CDR1 and CDR2 from the germline V gene are SEHNR and FQNEAQ (reference sequence). After removal of 2 bases from V and 5 bases from J, the junction contained 5 bases not matched to a gene. The CDR3 has 16 residues. The CDR3 DNA is TGTGCCAGCAGCTTACCCGGACAGGGGGGGACCGGGGAGCTGTTTTTT. Protein product: CASSLPGQGGTGELFF.

The chain has TRBV10-2 and TRBJ2-5, with 8 bases fitting TRBD2. CDR1 and CDR2 from the germline V gene are WSHSY and SAAADI. J gave up 5 bases and V 2 bases, and 7 bases lay outside the gene matches. CDR3 length equals 15 residues. The CDR3 region has the DNA TGCGCCAGCAGTGAGCAAGGGACTAGGTCGGAGACCCAGTACTTC. Protein sequence: CASSEQGTRSETQYF.

The chain combines TRBV10-1 with TRBJ1-2; TRBD1 agrees at 10 bases. Germline V gene sequence: CDR1 WNHNN, CDR2 SYGVQD (reference sequence). CDR3 length: 14 residues. CDR3 DNA: TGCAACCTTTTCGACAGGGGGCTCAACTATGGCTACACCTTC. It codes for CNLFDRGLNYGYTF.

The genes are TRBV19 and TRBJ2-7, with 10 bases matching TRBD1. The CDR3 totals 15 residues. Germline CDR1 reads LNHDA; CDR2 reads SQIVND (reference sequence). Trimming took 7 bases from V and 2 from J; bases not matched to a gene: 8. CDR3 loop: CASKKTGGSTYEQYF. Written as DNA, the CDR3 is TGTGCCAGTAAAAAGACAGGGGGCAGTACCTACGAGCAGTACTTC.

The rearrangement uses TRBV7-3 and TRBJ2-1; D is possibly TRBD1 (6 bases). The CDR3 is made up of 15 amino acids. Trimming took 1 base from V and 2 from J, leaving 9 bases between them. CDR1 SGHTA and CDR2 FQGTGA come from the germline V gene. Written as DNA, the CDR3 is TGTGCCAGCAGCTTAAGCCGGGACACCTACAATGAGCAGTTCTTC. It specifies CASSLSRDTYNEQFF.

As DNA, the CDR3 is TGCGCCAGCAGCCCACAGGGCCCCGAGCAGTACGTC. As protein: CASSPQGPEQYV. V and J are TRBV10-2 and TRBJ2-7; possible D gene TRBD1, 6 bases. CDR3 length equals 12 residues. CDR1 and CDR2 from the germline V gene are WSHSY and SAAADI. Between the trimmed V and J ends, which lost 6 bases and 6 bases, there was a span of 12 bases.

The CDR3 is CASSLGQGMADTQYF. The CDR3 coding sequence is TGTGCCAGCAGCTTGGGACAGGGGATGGCAGATACGCAGTATTTT. The genes are TRBV7-9 and TRBJ2-3, with 10 bases aligning to TRBD1. The germline V gene has CDR1 SEHNR and CDR2 FQNEAQ (reference sequence). The CDR3 has 15 amino acids. J gave up 4 bases and V 3 bases, and 4 bases lay outside the gene matches. Full variable domain (rest looked up from reference TRBV7-9 and TRBJ2-3): DTGVSQNPRHKITKRGQNVTFRCDPISEHNRLYWYRQTLGQGPEFLTYFQNEAQLEKSRLLSDRFSAERPKGSFSTLEIQRTEQGDSAMYLCASSLGQGMADTQYFGPGTRLTVL.

The chain carries TRBV5-1 and TRBJ1-5; D is ambiguous. CDR1 SGHRS and CDR2 YFSETQ come from the germline V gene. The ends were cut back, 0 bases at V and 3 bases at J, with 4 bases in the middle. The CDR3 runs 13 residues. The CDR3 DNA is TGCGCCAGCAGCTTGGAAGCCAATCAGCCCCAGCATTTT. The encoded protein is CASSLEANQPQHF.

This clone has just one count. In DNA form, the CDR3 reads TGTGCCAGCAGCGTAGGGGGAACAGGGGGCTCACCCCTCCACTTT. It specifies CASSVGGTGGSPLHF. The rearrangement uses TRBV9 and TRBJ1-6, with 9 bases that match TRBD1. The CDR3 consists of 15 residues. Germline V gene lookup returns CDR1 SGDLS and CDR2 YYNGEE. The ends lost 0 bases at V and 10 bases at J; junction bases unmatched: 5.

This clone was picked up a small number of times. This chain joins TRBV27 and TRBJ2-3; D is uncertain. The germline gives CDR1 MNHEY, CDR2 SMNVEV (reference sequence). V was shortened by 4 bases and J by 6 bases, with 14 bases between the two germline ends. This CDR3 spans 14 amino acids. In DNA form, the CDR3 reads TGTGCCAGCAGTTCTCCGAAACCCAGGGATACGCAGTATTTT. Translated, it gives CASSSPKPRDTQYF.

J is TRBJ2-3 and V is TRBV5-1, with D tentatively TRBD1 (6 bases). This CDR3 contains 15 residues. V was shortened by 1 base and J by 1 base, with 10 bases between the two germline ends. Looked up from germline, CDR1 is SGHRS and CDR2 is YFSETQ. CDR3 DNA: TGCGCCAGCAGCTTGATCAGGGGCGGCACAGATACGCAGTATTTT. The encoded protein is CASSLIRGGTDTQYF.